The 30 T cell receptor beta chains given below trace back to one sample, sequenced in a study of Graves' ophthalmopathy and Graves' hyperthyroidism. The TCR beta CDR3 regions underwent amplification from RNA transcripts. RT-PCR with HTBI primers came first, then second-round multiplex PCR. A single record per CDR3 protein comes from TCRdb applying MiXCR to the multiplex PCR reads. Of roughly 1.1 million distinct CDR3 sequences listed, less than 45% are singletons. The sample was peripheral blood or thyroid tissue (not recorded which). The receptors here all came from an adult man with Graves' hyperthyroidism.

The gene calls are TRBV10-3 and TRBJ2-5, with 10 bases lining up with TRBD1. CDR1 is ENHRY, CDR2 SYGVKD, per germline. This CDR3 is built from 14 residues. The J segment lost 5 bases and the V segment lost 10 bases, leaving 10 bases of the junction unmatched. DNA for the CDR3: TGTGCCACCTACTCCGGGACAGGGGACGAGACCCAGTACTTC. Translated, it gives CATYSGTGDETQYF.

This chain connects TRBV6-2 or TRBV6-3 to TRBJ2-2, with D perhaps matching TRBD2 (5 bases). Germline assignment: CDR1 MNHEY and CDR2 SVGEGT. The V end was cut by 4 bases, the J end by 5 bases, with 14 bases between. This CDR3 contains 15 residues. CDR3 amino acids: CASSSHQRRTGELFF. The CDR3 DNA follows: TGTGCCAGCAGTTCCCACCAGCGGAGGACCGGGGAGCTGTTTTTT.

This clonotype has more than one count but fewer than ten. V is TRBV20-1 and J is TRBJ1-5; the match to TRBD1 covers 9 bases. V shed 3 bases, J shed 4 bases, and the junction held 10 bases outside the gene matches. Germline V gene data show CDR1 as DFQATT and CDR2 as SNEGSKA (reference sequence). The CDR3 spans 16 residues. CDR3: CSARRFGTGFNQPQHF. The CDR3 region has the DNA TGCAGTGCTAGGAGATTCGGGACAGGGTTTAATCAGCCCCAGCATTTT.

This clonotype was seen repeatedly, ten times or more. Here the CDR3 DNA reads TGTGCCAGCAGCTTGGGGGACATACAAGAGACCCAGTACTTC. Translation: CASSLGDIQETQYF. J is TRBJ2-5 and V is TRBV5-6; weak D call: TRBD1 (6 bases). This CDR3 comprises 14 residues. The ends were cut back, 0 bases at V and 2 bases at J, with 8 bases in the middle. Germline V CDR1 and CDR2: SGHDT, YYEEEE.

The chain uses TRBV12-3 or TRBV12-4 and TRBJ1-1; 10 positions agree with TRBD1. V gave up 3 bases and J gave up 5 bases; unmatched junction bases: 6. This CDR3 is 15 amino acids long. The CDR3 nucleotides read TGTGCCAGCAGTTTTCCAGACAGGGGGCCAACTGAAGCTTTCTTT. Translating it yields CASSFPDRGPTEAFF.

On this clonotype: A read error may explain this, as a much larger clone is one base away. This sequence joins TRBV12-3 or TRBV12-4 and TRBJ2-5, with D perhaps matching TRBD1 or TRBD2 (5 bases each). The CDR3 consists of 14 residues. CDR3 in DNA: TGTGCCAGCAGACCCGGCCTGGGGGAAGAGTCCCAGTACTTC. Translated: CASRPGLGEESQYF.

This CDR3 is CASSWTGTQNYGYTF. The CDR3, as DNA: TGTGCCAGCAGTTGGACCGGGACTCAAAACTATGGCTACACCTTC. The chain is built from TRBV6-5 and TRBJ1-2; D may be TRBD1 (5 bases). There are 15 residues in the CDR3. The V gene's germline CDR1 is MNHEY and CDR2 SVGAGI. V gave up 4 bases and J gave up 2 bases, with 14 bases separating them.

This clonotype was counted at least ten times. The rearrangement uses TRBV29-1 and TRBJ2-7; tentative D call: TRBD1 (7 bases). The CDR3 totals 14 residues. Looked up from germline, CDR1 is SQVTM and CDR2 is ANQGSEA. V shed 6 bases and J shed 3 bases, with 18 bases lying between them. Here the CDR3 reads CSVTSRRDSYEQYF. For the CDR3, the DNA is TGCAGCGTGACCTCCAGGCGGGACAGCTACGAGCAGTACTTC.

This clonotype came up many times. The CDR3 loop reads CASSFEGAGANVLTF. For the CDR3, the DNA is TGCGCCAGCAGCTTTGAGGGGGCCGGGGCCAACGTCCTGACTTTC. The J gene is TRBJ2-6, the V gene TRBV5-1, with 7 bases that match TRBD1. V shed 2 bases and J 4 bases; nucleotides not matched to a gene: 3. This CDR3 has 15 amino acids. CDR1 is SGHRS and CDR2 is YFSETQ in the germline V gene.

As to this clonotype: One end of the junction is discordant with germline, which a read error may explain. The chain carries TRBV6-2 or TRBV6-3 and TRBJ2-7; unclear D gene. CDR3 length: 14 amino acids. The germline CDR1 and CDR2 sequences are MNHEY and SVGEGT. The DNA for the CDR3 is TGTGCCAGCAGTTACTCGGGAACCCCTCTTATACCCGACTTC. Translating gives CASSYSGTPLIPDF.

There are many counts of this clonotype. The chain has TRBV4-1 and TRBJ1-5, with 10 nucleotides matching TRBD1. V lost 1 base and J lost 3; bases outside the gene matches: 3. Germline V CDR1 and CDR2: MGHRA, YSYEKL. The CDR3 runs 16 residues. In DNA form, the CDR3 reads TGCGCCAGCAGCCAAGGGACAGGGGGTTACAATCAGCCCCAGCATTTT. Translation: CASSQGTGGYNQPQHF.

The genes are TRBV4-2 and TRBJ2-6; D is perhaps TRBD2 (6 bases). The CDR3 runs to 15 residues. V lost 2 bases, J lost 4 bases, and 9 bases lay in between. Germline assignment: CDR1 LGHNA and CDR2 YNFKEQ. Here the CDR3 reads CASSQPGRGANVLTF. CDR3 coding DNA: TGTGCCAGCAGCCAACCGGGGAGGGGGGCCAACGTCCTGACTTTC.

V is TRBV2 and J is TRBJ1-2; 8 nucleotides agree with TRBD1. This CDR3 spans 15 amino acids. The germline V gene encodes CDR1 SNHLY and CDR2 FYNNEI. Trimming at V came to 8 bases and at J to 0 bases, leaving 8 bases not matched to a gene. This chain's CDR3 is CASGGDRGTNYGYTF. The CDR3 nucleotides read TGTGCCAGCGGGGGAGACAGGGGTACTAACTATGGCTACACCTTC.

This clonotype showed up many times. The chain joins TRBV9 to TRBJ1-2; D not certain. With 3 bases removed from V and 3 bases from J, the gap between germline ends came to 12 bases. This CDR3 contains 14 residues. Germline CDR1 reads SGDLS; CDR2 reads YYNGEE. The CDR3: CASSGLDRYYGYTF. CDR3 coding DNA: TGTGCCAGCAGCGGCCTCGATAGATACTATGGCTACACCTTC.

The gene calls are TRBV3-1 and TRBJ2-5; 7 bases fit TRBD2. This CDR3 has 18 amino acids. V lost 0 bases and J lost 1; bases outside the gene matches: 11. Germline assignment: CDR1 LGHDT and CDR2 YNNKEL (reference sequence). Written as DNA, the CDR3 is TGTGCCAGCAGCCAAGACCAACGGCGGGGGAGATTCCAAGAGACCCAGTACTTC. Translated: CASSQDQRRGRFQETQYF.

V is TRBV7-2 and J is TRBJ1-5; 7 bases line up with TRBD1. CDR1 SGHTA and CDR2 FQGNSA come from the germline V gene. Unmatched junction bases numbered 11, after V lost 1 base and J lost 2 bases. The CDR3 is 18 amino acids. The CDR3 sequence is CASSLVRQGLGGNQPQHF. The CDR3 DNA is TGTGCCAGCAGCTTAGTACGACAGGGCCTAGGTGGCAATCAGCCCCAGCATTTT.

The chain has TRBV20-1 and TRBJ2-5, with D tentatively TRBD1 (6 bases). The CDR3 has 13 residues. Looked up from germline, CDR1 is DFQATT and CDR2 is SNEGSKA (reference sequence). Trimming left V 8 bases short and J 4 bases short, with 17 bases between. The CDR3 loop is CSLLSGARETQYF. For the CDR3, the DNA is TGCAGTTTGCTTTCAGGGGCACGAGAGACCCAGTACTTC.

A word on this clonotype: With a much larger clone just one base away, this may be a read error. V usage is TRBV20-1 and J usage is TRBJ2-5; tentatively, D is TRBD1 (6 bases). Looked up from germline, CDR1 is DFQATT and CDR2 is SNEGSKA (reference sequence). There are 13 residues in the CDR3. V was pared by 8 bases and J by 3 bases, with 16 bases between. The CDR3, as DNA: TGCAGTACATACCGGGACATAGAAGAGACCCAGTACTTC. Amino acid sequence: CSTYRDIEETQYF.

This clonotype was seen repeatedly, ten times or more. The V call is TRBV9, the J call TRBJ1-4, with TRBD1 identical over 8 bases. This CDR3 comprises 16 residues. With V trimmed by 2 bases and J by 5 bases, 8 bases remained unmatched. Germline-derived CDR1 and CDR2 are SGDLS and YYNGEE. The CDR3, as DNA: TGTGCCAGCAGCGTTCAGGGGGCGTCTCAGAATGAAAAACTGTTTTTT. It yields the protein CASSVQGASQNEKLFF. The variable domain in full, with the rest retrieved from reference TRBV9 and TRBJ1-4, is DSGVTQTPKHLITATGQRVTLRCSPRSGDLSVYWYQQSLDQGLQFLIQYYNGEERAKGNILERFSAQQFPDLHSELNLSSLELGDSALYFCASSVQGASQNEKLFFGSGTQLSVL.

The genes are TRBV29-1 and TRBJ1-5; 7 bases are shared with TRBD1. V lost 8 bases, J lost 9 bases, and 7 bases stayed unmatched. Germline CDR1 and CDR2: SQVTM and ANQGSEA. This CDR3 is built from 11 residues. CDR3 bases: TGCAGCCTTGGACAGGCGGGGCCCCAGCATTTT. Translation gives CSLGQAGPQHF.

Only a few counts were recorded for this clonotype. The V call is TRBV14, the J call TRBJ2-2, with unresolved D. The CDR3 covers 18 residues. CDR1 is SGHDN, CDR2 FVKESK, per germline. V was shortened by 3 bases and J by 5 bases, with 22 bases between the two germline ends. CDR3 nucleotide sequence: TGTGCCAGCAGCCAGTCCGAACGCAGTATACGTGATACCGGGGAGCTGTTTTTT. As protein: CASSQSERSIRDTGELFF.

CDR3 residues: CASSPPFAITGELFF. The CDR3 nucleotides are TGTGCCAGCTCACCACCCTTTGCGATCACCGGGGAGCTGTTTTTT. This chain connects TRBV18 to TRBJ2-2, with D uncertain. Trimming shortened V by 0 bases and J by 4 bases, and 9 bases separated the two germline ends. Germline values: CDR1 KGHSH, CDR2 LQKENI. The CDR3 loop spans 15 amino acids.

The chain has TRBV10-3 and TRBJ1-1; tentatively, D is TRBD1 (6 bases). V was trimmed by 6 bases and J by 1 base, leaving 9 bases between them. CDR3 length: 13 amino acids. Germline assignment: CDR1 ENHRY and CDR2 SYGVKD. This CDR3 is CAIRGHENTEAFF. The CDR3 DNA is TGTGCCATCAGGGGACATGAGAACACTGAAGCTTTCTTT.

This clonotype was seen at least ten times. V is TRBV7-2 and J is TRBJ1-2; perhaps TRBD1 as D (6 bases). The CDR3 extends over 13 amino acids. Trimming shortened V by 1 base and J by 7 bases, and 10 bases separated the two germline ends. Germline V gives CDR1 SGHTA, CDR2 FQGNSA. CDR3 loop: CASSLEDSGGYTF. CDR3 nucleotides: TGTGCCAGCAGCTTAGAGGACAGTGGTGGCTACACCTTC.

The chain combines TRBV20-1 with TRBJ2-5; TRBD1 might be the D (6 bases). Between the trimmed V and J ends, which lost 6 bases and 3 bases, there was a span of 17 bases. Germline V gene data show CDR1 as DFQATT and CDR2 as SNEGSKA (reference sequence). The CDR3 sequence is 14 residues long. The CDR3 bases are TGCAGTGCAAAAAACCCGTACAGGGAAGAGACCCAGTACTTC. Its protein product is CSAKNPYREETQYF.

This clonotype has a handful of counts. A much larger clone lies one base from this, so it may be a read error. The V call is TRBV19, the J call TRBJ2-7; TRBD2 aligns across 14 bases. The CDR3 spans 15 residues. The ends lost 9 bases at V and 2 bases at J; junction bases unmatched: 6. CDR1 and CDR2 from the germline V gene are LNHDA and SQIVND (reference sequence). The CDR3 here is CASSRGLAGAYEQYF. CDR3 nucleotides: TGTGCCAGCAGCCGGGGACTAGCGGGAGCCTACGAGCAGTACTTC. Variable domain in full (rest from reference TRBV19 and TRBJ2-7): DGGITQSPKYLFRKEGQNVTLSCEQNLNHDAMYWYRQDPGQGLRLIYYSQIVNDFQKGDIAEGYSVSREKKESFPLTVTSAQKNPTAFYLCASSRGLAGAYEQYFGPGTRLTVT.

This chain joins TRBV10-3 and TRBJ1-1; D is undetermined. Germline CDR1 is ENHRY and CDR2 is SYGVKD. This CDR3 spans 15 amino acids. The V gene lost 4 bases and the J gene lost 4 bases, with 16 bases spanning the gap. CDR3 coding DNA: TGTGCCATCAGTGGGAGGGTCTTCCTTGCCACTGAAGCTTTCTTT. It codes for CAISGRVFLATEAFF.

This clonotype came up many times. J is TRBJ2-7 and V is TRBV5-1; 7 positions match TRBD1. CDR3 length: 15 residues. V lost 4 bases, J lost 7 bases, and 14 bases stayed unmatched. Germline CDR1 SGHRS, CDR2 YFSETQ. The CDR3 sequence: CASSVGPGQTLEQYF. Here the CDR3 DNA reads TGCGCCAGCAGCGTGGGCCCGGGACAGACTCTGGAGCAGTACTTC.

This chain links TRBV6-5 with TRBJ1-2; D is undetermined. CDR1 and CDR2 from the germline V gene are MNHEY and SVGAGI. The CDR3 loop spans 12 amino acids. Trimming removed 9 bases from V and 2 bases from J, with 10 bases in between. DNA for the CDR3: TGTGCCAGTGAGGGAGGGAACTATGGCTACACCTTC. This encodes CASEGGNYGYTF.

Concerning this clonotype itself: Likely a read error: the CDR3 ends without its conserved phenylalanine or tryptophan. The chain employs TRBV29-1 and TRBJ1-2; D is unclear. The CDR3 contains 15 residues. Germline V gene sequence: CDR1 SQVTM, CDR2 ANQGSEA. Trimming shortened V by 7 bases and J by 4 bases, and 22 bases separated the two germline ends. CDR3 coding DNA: TGCAGCGCCCTAGGGCCGGGCAACGTCGGCTATGGCTACACCCTC. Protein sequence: CSALGPGNVGYGYTL.